These 5 T cell receptor beta chains share one sample of origin, sequenced in a study of blood T cell repertoires in COVID-19. Libraries were prepared by immunoSEQ multiplex PCR; TCRdb keeps only in-frame clonotypes and omits some of them. The data contain fewer than 140,000 clones, about 70% of them singletons. The sample taken for sequencing was peripheral blood. These receptor sequences come from a human donor with acute or convalescent COVID-19. The donor label of this sample is uncertain.

This chain links TRBV21-1 with TRBJ1-2; the table's D call of TRBD1 was not tested on the DNA. TRBV21-1 is noted as a pseudogene. The CDR3 is made up of 17 amino acids. CDR3 DNA: TGTGCCAGCAGCACCCGTCCGGGACAGGGAATATTTGATGGCTACACCTTC. Translation gives CASSTRPGQGIFDGYTF.

This chain joins TRBV6-5 and TRBJ2-3; D is unresolved. The CDR3 runs to 13 residues. With 4 bases removed from V and 2 bases from J, the gap between germline ends came to 7 bases. Germline CDR1 is MNHEY and CDR2 is SVGAGI. The CDR3 reads CASSSRLTDTQYF. CDR3 nucleotides: TGTGCCAGCAGTTCCCGTCTCACAGATACGCAGTATTTT.

The J gene is TRBJ1-2, the V gene TRBV5-1; 9 bases match TRBD1. Germline CDR1 reads SGHRS; CDR2 reads YFSETQ. The CDR3 loop spans 16 amino acids. After removal of 3 bases from V and 8 bases from J, the junction contained 14 bases not matched to a gene. The CDR3 DNA reads as TGCGCCAGCAGCTCGTGGCCGGGACAGGGTCTGAGGGGCTACACCTTC. It codes for CASSSWPGQGLRGYTF.

J is TRBJ2-1 and V is TRBV29-1, with a weak D call TRBD2 (6 bases). The ends were cut back, 3 bases at V and 6 bases at J, with 9 bases in the middle. Germline CDR1 is SQVTM and CDR2 is ANQGSEA. The CDR3 runs 12 residues. In DNA form, the CDR3 reads TGCAGCGTTGACCCCGGGGGCAATGAGCAGTTCTTC. It encodes CSVDPGGNEQFF.

This clone was counted a single time. The V and J genes are TRBV2 and TRBJ1-2, with D possibly being TRBD1 (5 bases). V lost 2 bases to trimming and J lost 0 bases, with 10 bases between them. Germline-derived CDR1 and CDR2 are SNHLY and FYNNEI. The CDR3 length is 15 residues. In DNA form, the CDR3 reads TGTGCCAGCAGTGAATGGAGGGGAGCTAACTATGGCTACACCTTC. Its translation is CASSEWRGANYGYTF.